These T cell receptor beta chains were read from a single sample in a study of follicular helper T cells after annual influenza vaccination. Measured with immunoSEQ multiplex PCR; TCRdb has only the in-frame clones, and not every one. Of 8,500 to 11,000 clones listed, 75% to 90% are singletons. The input for sequencing was CXCR5- memory CD4+ T cells sorted from blood, taken 7 days after influenza vaccination. These receptors all come from an adult who received the influenza vaccine. CDR3s include the opening cysteine and the closing phenylalanine or tryptophan. A D gene is named only where the DNA matches it firmly. Some rows have no size entry. The others give once, few or many, or a class for an expanded clone.

V	J	size	D	DNA	CDR3
TRBV28	TRBJ1-3	once	-	TGTGCCAGCACCCAGACCGCACTCTCTGGAAACACCATATATTTT	CASTQTALSGNTIYF
TRBV5-1	TRBJ1-1	-	-	TGCGCCAGCAGCTTGGGAGGGTCCGGCACTGAAGCTTTCTTT	CASSLGGSGTEAFF
TRBV19	TRBJ1-4	-	TRBD1	TGTGCCAGTAGTAACCGGGACAGGGGTTATGAAAAACTGTTTTTT	CASSNRDRGYEKLFF
TRBV7-3	TRBJ1-4	-	-	TGTGCCAGCAGCTTAACGGGGCTAGCAAATGAAAAACTGTTTTTT	CASSLTGLANEKLFF
TRBV7-8	TRBJ2-3	-	-	TGTGCCAGCAGCCCCCACAGGGTTCCAGATACGCAGTATTTT	CASSPHRVPDTQYF
TRBV27	TRBJ2-3	few	TRBD1	TGTGCCAGCAGTTCCCAGACAGGGGCGGATACGCAGTATTTT	CASSSQTGADTQYF
TRBV5-6	TRBJ2-1	once	-	TGTGCCAGCAGCTTGACGGGCTCCTACAATGAGCAGTTCTTC	CASSLTGSYNEQFF
TRBV7-9	TRBJ2-3	-	TRBD1	TGTGCCAGCAGCTTCCCCCCGACAGGGCCCCCCACAGATACGCAGTATTTT	CASSFPPTGPPTDTQYF
TRBV7-8	TRBJ1-5	-	TRBD1	TGTGCCAGCAGCTTAGGGGACAGGGTAGGCAATCAGCCCCAGCATTTT	CASSLGDRVGNQPQHF
TRBV28	TRBJ2-1	-	-	TGTGCCAGCAGTCCCCGGAATGAGCAGTTCTTC	CASSPRNEQFF
TRBV7-2	TRBJ2-7	-	-	TGTGCCAGCAGTGATTGGACTACAATCTACGAGCAGTACTTC	CASSDWTTIYEQYF
TRBV7-9	TRBJ2-7	-	-	TGTGCCAGCACCCCTACCGCCGGGGCTTCTTACGAGCAGTACTTC	CASTPTAGASYEQYF
TRBV10-3	TRBJ2-1	-	-	TGTGCCATCGGTGGGGGCGGGGTCAATGAGCAGTTCTTC	CAIGGGGVNEQFF
TRBV18	TRBJ2-7	once	TRBD2	TGTGCCAGCTCACCTGGACTAGCGGCTGACTACGAGCAGTACTTC	CASSPGLAADYEQYF
TRBV28	TRBJ2-5	-	-	TGTGCCAGCACCCGCGGCGGTGAGACCCAGTACTTC	CASTRGGETQYF
TRBV2	TRBJ1-5	-	-	TGTGCCAGCAGTGAATTGAGTGGGGTAGTGAGCAATCAGCCCCAGCATTTT	CASSELSGVVSNQPQHF
TRBV28	TRBJ1-5	-	-	TGTGCCAGCAGTTTATTTGATATTCGGGTCCTTAATCAGCCCCAGCATTTT	CASSLFDIRVLNQPQHF
TRBV7-8	TRBJ1-6	-	-	TGTGCCAGCAGCTTATACGCAGGGGACAATTCACCCCTCCACTTT	CASSLYAGDNSPLHF
TRBV7-8	TRBJ2-2	few	-	TGTGCCAGCAGCTTAGATCGGCTGGTTACCGGGGAGCTGTTTTTT	CASSLDRLVTGELFF
TRBV10-3	TRBJ2-5	-	-	TGTGCCATCAGCGATCTAGAGACCCAGTACTTC	CAISDLETQYF
TRBV5-1	TRBJ2-3	-	-	TGCGCCAGCTTCTTCACAGATACGCAGTATTTT	CASFFTDTQYF
TRBV5-1	TRBJ2-5	-	-	TGCGCCAGCAGCCCGGGACCGACGCAAGAGACCCAGTACTTC	CASSPGPTQETQYF
TRBV7-2	TRBJ2-1	-	TRBD2	TGTGCCAGCAGCTTAGACTGGGGGGGCAATGAGCAGTTCTTC	CASSLDWGGNEQFF